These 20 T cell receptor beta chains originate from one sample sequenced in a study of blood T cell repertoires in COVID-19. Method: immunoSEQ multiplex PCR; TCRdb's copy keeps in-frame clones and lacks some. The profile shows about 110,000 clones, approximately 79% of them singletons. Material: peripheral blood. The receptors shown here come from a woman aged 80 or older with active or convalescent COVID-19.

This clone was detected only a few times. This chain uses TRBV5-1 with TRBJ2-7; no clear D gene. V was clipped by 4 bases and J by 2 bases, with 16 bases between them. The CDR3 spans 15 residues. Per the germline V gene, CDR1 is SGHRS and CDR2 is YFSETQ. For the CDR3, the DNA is TGCGCCAGCAGCGATATCACGCACAATACCTACGAGCAGTACTTC. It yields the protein CASSDITHNTYEQYF.

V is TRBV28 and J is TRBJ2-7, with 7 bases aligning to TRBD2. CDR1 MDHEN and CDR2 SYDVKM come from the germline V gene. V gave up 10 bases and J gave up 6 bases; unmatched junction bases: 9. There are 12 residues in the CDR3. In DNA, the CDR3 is TGTGCCACCACCGGGACTACATTCGAGCAGTACTTC. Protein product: CATTGTTFEQYF.

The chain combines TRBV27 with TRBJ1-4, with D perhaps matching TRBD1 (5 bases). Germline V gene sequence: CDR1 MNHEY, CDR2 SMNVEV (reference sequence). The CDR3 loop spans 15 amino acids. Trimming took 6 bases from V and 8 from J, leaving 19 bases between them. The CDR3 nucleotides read TGTGCCAGCAGCCCTTTCGGGGGGATGGGGGAAAAACTGTTTTTT. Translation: CASSPFGGMGEKLFF.

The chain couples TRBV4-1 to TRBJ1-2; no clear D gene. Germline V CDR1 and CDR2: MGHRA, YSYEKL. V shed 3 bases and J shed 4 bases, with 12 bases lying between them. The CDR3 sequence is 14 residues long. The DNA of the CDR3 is TGCGCCAGCAGCCAGTTCAATATACTCTATGGCTACACCTTC. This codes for CASSQFNILYGYTF.

CDR3 amino acids: CASSEAPGVFYGYTF. Written as DNA, the CDR3 is TGTGCCAGCAGTGAAGCGCCGGGGGTATTTTATGGCTACACCTTC. V and J are TRBV6-1 and TRBJ1-2; tentatively, D is TRBD1 (5 bases). The CDR3 spans 15 residues. Germline CDR1 is MNHNS and CDR2 is SASEGT. V was cut by 0 bases and J by 5 bases, with 13 bases left in between.

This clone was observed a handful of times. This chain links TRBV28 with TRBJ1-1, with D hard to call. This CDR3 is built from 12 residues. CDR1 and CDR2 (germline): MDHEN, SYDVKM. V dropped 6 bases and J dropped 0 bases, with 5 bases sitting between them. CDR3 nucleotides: TGTGCCAGCAGCGACTTGAACACTGAAGCTTTCTTT. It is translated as CASSDLNTEAFF.

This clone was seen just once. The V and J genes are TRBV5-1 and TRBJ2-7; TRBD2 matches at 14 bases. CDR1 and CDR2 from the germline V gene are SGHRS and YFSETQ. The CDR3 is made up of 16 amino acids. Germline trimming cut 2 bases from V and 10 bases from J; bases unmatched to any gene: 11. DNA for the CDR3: TGCGCCAGCAGCTTCCCTCCGGGACTAGCGGGAGTGGTACAGTACTTC. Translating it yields CASSFPPGLAGVVQYF.

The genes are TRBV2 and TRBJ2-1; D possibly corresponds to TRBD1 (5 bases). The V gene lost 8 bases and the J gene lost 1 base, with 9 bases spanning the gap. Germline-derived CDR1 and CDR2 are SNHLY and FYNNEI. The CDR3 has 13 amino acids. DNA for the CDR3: TGTGCCAGCGGGGCCATATCCTACAATGAGCAGTTCTTC. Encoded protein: CASGAISYNEQFF.

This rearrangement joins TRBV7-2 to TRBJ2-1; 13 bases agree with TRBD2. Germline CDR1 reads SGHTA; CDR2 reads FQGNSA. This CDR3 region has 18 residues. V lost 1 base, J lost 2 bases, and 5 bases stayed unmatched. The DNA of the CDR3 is TGTGCCAGCAGCTTAGTAGGGACTAGCGGGATCCCCTACAATGAGCAGTTCTTC. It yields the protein CASSLVGTSGIPYNEQFF. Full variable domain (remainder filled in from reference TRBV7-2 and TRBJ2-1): GAGVSQSPSNKVTEKGKDVELRCDPISGHTALYWYRQSLGQGLEFLIYFQGNSAPDKSGLPSDRFSAERTGGSVSTLTIQRTQQEDSAVYLCASSLVGTSGIPYNEQFFGPGTRLTVL.

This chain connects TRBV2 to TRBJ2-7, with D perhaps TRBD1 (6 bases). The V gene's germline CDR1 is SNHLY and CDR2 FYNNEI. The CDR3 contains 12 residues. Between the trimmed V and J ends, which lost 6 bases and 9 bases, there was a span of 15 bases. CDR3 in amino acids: CASSEDRLGQYF. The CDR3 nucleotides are TGTGCCAGCAGCGAGGACAGATTGGGGCAGTACTTC.

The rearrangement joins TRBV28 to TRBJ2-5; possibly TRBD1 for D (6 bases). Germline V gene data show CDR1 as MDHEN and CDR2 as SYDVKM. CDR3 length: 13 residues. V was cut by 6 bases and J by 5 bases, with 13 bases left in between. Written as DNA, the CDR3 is TGTGCCAGCAGAAAACAGGGCGTCGAGACCCAGTACTTC. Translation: CASRKQGVETQYF.

CDR3 coding DNA: TGTGCCAGCAGCTTATCTCTAGCGGGAGGACCCAACACCGGGGAGCTGTTTTTT. Its translation is CASSLSLAGGPNTGELFF. The chain recombines TRBV11-2 with TRBJ2-2; 11 nucleotides line up with TRBD2. With V trimmed by 2 bases and J by 2 bases, 7 bases remained unmatched. Germline V CDR1 and CDR2: SGHAT, FQNNGV. This CDR3 spans 18 amino acids.

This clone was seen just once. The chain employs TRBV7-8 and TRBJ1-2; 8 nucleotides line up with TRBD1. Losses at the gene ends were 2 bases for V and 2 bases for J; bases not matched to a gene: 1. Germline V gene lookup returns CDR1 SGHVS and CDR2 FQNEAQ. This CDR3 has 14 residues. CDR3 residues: CASSLRDRNYGYTF. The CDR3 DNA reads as TGTGCCAGCAGCTTACGGGACAGGAACTATGGCTACACCTTC. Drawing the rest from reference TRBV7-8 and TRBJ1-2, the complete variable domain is GAGVSQSPRYKVAKRGQDVALRCDPISGHVSLFWYQQALGQGPEFLTYFQNEAQLDKSGLPSDRFFAERPEGSVSTLKIQRTQQEDSAVYLCASSLRDRNYGYTFGSGTRLTVV.

CDR3 in amino acids: CASRRAGGLINEQFF. CDR3 in DNA: TGTGCCAGCAGGAGAGCGGGAGGGTTAATCAATGAGCAGTTCTTC. The V gene is TRBV6-5, the J gene TRBJ2-1, with 10 bases that match TRBD2. CDR1 MNHEY and CDR2 SVGAGI come from the germline V gene. The CDR3 loop spans 15 amino acids. V gave up 6 bases and J gave up 6 bases; unmatched junction bases: 8.

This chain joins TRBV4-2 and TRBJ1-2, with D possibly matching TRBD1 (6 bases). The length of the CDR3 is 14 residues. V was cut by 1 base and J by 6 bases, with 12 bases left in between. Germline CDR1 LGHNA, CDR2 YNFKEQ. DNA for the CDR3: TGTGCCAGCAGCCAAGTTTCAGGGGCACATGGCTACACCTTC. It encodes CASSQVSGAHGYTF.

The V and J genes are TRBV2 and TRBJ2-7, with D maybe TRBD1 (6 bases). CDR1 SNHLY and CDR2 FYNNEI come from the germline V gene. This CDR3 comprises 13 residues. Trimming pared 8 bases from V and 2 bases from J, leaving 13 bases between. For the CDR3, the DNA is TGTGCCAGCGCCGGGACACCAACCTACGAGCAGTACTTC. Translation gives CASAGTPTYEQYF.

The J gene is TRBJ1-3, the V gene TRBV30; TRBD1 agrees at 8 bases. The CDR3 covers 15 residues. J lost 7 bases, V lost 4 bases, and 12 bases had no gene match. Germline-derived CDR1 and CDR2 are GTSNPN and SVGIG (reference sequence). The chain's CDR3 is CAWTPGGWYANTIYF. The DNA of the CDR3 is TGTGCCTGGACCCCAGGGGGCTGGTATGCGAACACCATATATTTT.

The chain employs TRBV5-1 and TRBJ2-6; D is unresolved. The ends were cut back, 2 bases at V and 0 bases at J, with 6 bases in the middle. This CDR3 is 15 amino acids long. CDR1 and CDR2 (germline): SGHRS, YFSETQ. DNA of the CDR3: TGCGCCAGCAGCTTACAGAGCTCTGGGGCCAACGTCCTGACTTTC. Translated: CASSLQSSGANVLTF.

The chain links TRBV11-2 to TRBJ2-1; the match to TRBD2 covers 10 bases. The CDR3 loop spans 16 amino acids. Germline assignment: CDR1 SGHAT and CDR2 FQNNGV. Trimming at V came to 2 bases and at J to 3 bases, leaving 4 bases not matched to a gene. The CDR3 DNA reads TGTGCCAGCAGCTTACTAGCGGGAGTCGTCTACAATGAGCAGTTCTTC. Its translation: CASSLLAGVVYNEQFF.

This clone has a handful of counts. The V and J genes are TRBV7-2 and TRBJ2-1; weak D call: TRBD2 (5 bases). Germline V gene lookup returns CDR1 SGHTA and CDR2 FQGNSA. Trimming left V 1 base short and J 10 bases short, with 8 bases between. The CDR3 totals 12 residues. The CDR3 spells CASSLVRLEQFF. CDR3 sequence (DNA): TGTGCCAGCAGCTTAGTACGACTAGAGCAGTTCTTC.